A selection of T cell receptor beta chains follows, all from one sample in a study of blood T cell repertoires in COVID-19. Sequencing was performed with immunoSEQ multiplex PCR; in TCRdb, only in-frame clones are kept and a portion is missing. The table records roughly 160,000 clones, 80% to 90% of them present only once. The sequenced material came from peripheral blood. Receptors were obtained from a man aged 60 to 69 with acute or convalescent COVID-19. Each CDR3 is given with its conserved first and last residue. A D gene is named only where the DNA matches it firmly. Clone size, where shown, is once, few, many, or a class for clones that have expanded.

NA	TRBJ1-1	TRBV27	NA	TGTGCCAGCAGTTTAATGGGGGGGAACACTGAAGCTTTCTTT	CASSLMGGNTEAFF
NA	TRBJ1-5	TRBV28	NA	TGTGCCAGCAGTCCTGGGGCCTGGGGGGGCGATCAGCCCCAGCATTTT	CASSPGAWGGDQPQHF
TRBD2	TRBJ2-5	TRBV7-2	once	TGTGCCAGCAGCTTACAGCGGGGGAGTGGGGAGACCCAGTACTTC	CASSLQRGSGETQYF
TRBD2	TRBJ2-1	TRBV10-1	NA	TGCGCCAGCAGTGAGTCCCCCGGGACTAGCCCTACCAGTGAGCAGTTCTTC	CASSESPGTSPTSEQFF
TRBD1	TRBJ1-2	TRBV28	few	TGTGCCAGCTCGACAGGGGGCCCCTCTAACTATGGCTACACCTTC	CASSTGGPSNYGYTF
NA	TRBJ1-5	TRBV6-2/TRBV6-3	few	TGTGCCAGCAGTTACCAACTTGGGGCAGTTTATAGCAATCAGCCCCAGCATTTT	CASSYQLGAVYSNQPQHF
NA	TRBJ1-4	TRBV5-1	NA	TGCGCCAGCAGCTTGGGGCAGCGAAATGAAAAACTGTTTTTT	CASSLGQRNEKLFF
NA	TRBJ1-2	TRBV28	NA	TGTGCCAGCAGACCCGGAGGAGGGCGAGGCTACACCTTC	CASRPGGGRGYTF
TRBD1	TRBJ1-1	TRBV10-3	NA	TGTGCCATCAGTGTCGGGACAGGGGTAACTGAAGCTTTCTTT	CAISVGTGVTEAFF
TRBD1	TRBJ1-2	TRBV29-1	NA	TGCAGCGTACCGGGACAGGGGTATTATGGCTACACCTTC	CSVPGQGYYGYTF
NA	TRBJ1-1	TRBV28	NA	TGTGCCAGCTATACAGGGTTCTCCACTGAAGCTTTCTTT	CASYTGFSTEAFF
TRBD1	TRBJ1-4	TRBV18	NA	TGTGCCAGCTCACCACCGGACAGGGGATATGAAAAACTGTTTTTT	CASSPPDRGYEKLFF
NA	TRBJ1-4	TRBV5-1	NA	TGCGCCAGCAGCTTACACAGGGCAGCTAATGAAAAACTGTTTTTT	CASSLHRAANEKLFF
TRBD1	TRBJ1-6	TRBV6-6	NA	TGTGCCAGCAGAGGGGACAGCCATAATTCACCCCTCCACTTT	CASRGDSHNSPLHF
NA	TRBJ1-4	TRBV9	NA	TGTGCCAGCAGCGCCCCCTCCTCGGAGGGAGCAACTAATGAAAAACTGTTTTTT	CASSAPSSEGATNEKLFF
TRBD2	TRBJ2-7	TRBV7-9	NA	TGTGCCAGCAGCTTGGGACTAGCGGGGGGACTGGGGGACGAGCAGTACTTC	CASSLGLAGGLGDEQYF
NA	TRBJ1-1	TRBV5-1	NA	TGCGCCAGCAGCTTGGGTCAGGGTTGGAACACTGAAGCTTTCTTT	CASSLGQGWNTEAFF
TRBD1	TRBJ1-2	TRBV5-1	NA	TGCGCCAGCAGCTTGGGGGACAGAGCCTATGGCTACACCTTC	CASSLGDRAYGYTF
NA	TRBJ2-2	TRBV3-1/TRBV3-2	NA	TGTGCCAGCAGCCAAGTCATGGGCTCCGGGGAGCTGTTTTTT	CASSQVMGSGELFF
NA	TRBJ2-1	TRBV29-1	NA	TGCAGCTCATACAAGAGCCAGGGGGGTGAGCAGTTCTTC	CSSYKSQGGEQFF
TRBD1	TRBJ2-6	TRBV5-1	NA	TGCGCCAGCAGCTCTACGACAGGGGGCACTGGGGCCAACGTCCTGACTTTC	CASSSTTGGTGANVLTF
NA	TRBJ1-4	TRBV5-1	NA	TGCGCCAGCCGTCCGGGTCCGTCAACTAATGAAAAACTGTTTTTT	CASRPGPSTNEKLFF
TRBD1	TRBJ2-7	TRBV29-1	NA	TGCAGCGTCGGGACAGGGAGCTCCTACGAGCAGTACTTC	CSVGTGSSYEQYF
NA	TRBJ2-2	TRBV5-4	few	TGTGCCAGCAGCAAACAGCCCACCGGGGAGCTGTTTTTT	CASSKQPTGELFF
NA	TRBJ2-7	TRBV7-9	NA	TGTGCCAGCAGCTACAGGGCCTCTGTCTACGAGCAGTACTTC	CASSYRASVYEQYF
NA	TRBJ2-7	TRBV6-5	NA	TGTGCCACCCGCGGAGATACAACCTACGAGCAGTACTTC	CATRGDTTYEQYF
TRBD1	TRBJ1-5	TRBV7-9	NA	TGTGCCAGCAGTTCAGGTACAGGGGCGAATCAGCCCCAGCATTTT	CASSSGTGANQPQHF
TRBD2	TRBJ2-2	TRBV7-3	NA	TGTGCCAGCAGCTTAGGACTAGCGAACACCGGGGAGCTGTTTTTT	CASSLGLANTGELFF
TRBD1	TRBJ2-7	TRBV6-5	few	TGTGCCAGCAGGGGGACAGGCGTGGGTGAGCAGTACTTC	CASRGTGVGEQYF
NA	TRBJ1-2	TRBV7-3	NA	TGTGCCAGCAGCTTAGACAGCAACTATGGCTACACCTTC	CASSLDSNYGYTF
TRBD1	TRBJ2-3	TRBV5-6	NA	TGTGCCAGCAGCTTCGGGACAGGGCGGTCTACGCAGTATTTT	CASSFGTGRSTQYF
NA	TRBJ1-2	TRBV19	NA	TGTGCCACCGAGTCAGGGGTCGGCTATGGCTACACCTTC	CATESGVGYGYTF
TRBD1	TRBJ2-3	TRBV14	NA	TGTGCCAGCAGGAAGACCGGGACAGGTAACACAGATACGCAGTATTTT	CASRKTGTGNTDTQYF
TRBD1	TRBJ1-4	TRBV11-2	NA	TGTGCCAGCAGCCAGGACAGGGGCGCCCGAAATGAAAAACTGTTTTTT	CASSQDRGARNEKLFF
TRBD1	TRBJ1-4	TRBV28	NA	TGTGCCAGCCTCGACAGGGGTCGGGGTGAAAAACTGTTTTTT	CASLDRGRGEKLFF
TRBD2	TRBJ2-1	TRBV4-2	NA	TGTGCCAGCAGCCAAGAGGAGGTGGCTAGCGGGACAACCCACAATGAGCAGTTCTTC	CASSQEEVASGTTHNEQFF
TRBD2	TRBJ2-1	TRBV11-3	NA	TGTGCCAGCAGCCCAAGCGGGAGGCCATACAATGAGCAGTTCTTC	CASSPSGRPYNEQFF
NA	TRBJ2-1	TRBV30	NA	TGTGCCTGGCTTAAGCCCCTCGGGAGCATAAATGAGCAGTTCTTC	CAWLKPLGSINEQFF
TRBD2	TRBJ2-1	TRBV28	many	TGTGCCAGCAGCCCGTCTGGGGGGGGGAATGAGCAGTTCTTC	CASSPSGGGNEQFF
TRBD1	TRBJ1-6	TRBV2	once	TGTGCCAGCCTAGGACAGGCGAATTCACCCCTCCACTTT	CASLGQANSPLHF
TRBD2	TRBJ2-7	TRBV5-4	NA	TGTGCCAGCAGCTCCGGGACTAGCGGGAACCCCTACGAGCAGTACTTC	CASSSGTSGNPYEQYF
NA	TRBJ1-1	TRBV3-1/TRBV3-2	NA	TGTGCCAGCAGCCACCTAGGGGGGGGGAACACTGAAGCTTTCTTT	CASSHLGGGNTEAFF
NA	TRBJ2-6	TRBV5-1	NA	TGCGCCAGCAGCTTGGTTGGGACACCGGCCGGGGCCAACGTCCTGACTTTC	CASSLVGTPAGANVLTF
NA	TRBJ2-1	TRBV5-1	NA	TGCGCCAGCAGCTTCTTAGCGCCGCCTGCGGGCAATGAGCAGTTCTTC	CASSFLAPPAGNEQFF
TRBD1	TRBJ2-7	TRBV5-6	NA	TGTGCCAGCAGCATGCGACAGGGGGCCCGGGAGCAGTACTTC	CASSMRQGAREQYF
NA	TRBJ1-4	TRBV16	NA	TGTGCCAGCAGCCAATTTTCCAGGATAAACGAAAAACTGTTTTTT	CASSQFSRINEKLFF
NA	TRBJ1-4	TRBV28	NA	TGTGCCAGCAGACGAAGGCGGGCTAATGAAAAACTGTTTTTT	CASRRRRANEKLFF
TRBD2	TRBJ2-1	TRBV18	NA	TGTGCCAGCTCACCACCTCTAGCGGGAGGGCGGAATGAGCAGTTCTTC	CASSPPLAGGRNEQFF
TRBD2	TRBJ2-1	TRBV7-3	NA	TGTGCCAGCAGCACAACCGGGACTAGCGAAATAAGCGAGCAGTTCTTC	CASSTTGTSEISEQFF
NA	TRBJ2-3	TRBV5-7	NA	TGTGCCAGCAGCTTGCAGATCCGCACAGATACGCAGTATTTT	CASSLQIRTDTQYF
NA	TRBJ1-1	TRBV28	NA	TGTGCCAGCAGGTTTCCTCGAACAGGTCTCACTGAAGCTTTCTTT	CASRFPRTGLTEAFF
NA	TRBJ1-1	TRBV7-3	NA	TGTGCCAGCAGCTTAATGGGGGGGTCCACTGAAGCTTTCTTT	CASSLMGGSTEAFF
NA	TRBJ1-2	TRBV5-4	NA	TGTGCCAGCAGCGGAGGAAACTATGGCTACACCTTC	CASSGGNYGYTF